The text below deals with one TCR beta chain. This sample is part of a study of Ad26.COV2.S vaccination and SARS-CoV-2 variants. TCRdb's table, derived via immunoSEQ multiplex PCR, lists solely in-frame clones and lacks some. The table includes about 410,000 clones, 92% detected once. As to treatment: around 19 received Ad26.COV2.S at low or high dose, single or two shots; roughly five received placebo; per-sample allocation not given. Sampling was performed 63 days after the first vaccine or placebo injection. Trimming shortened V by 2 bases and J by 4 bases, and 11 bases separated the two germline ends. Germline CDR1 reads GTSNPN; CDR2 reads SVGIG (reference sequence). The CDR3 extends over 13 amino acids.

Sequences were derived from peripheral blood, sampled in a trial of Ad26.COV2.S vaccine versus placebo. The origin of this receptor is a person aged 18-60 years who received the Ad26.COV2.S COVID-19 vaccine or a placebo. This chain links TRBV30 with TRBJ1-2; a possible D gene is TRBD1 (5 bases). CDR3 in DNA: TGTGCCTGGAGTAAGGGGAATCCCTATGGCTACACCTTC. It yields the protein CAWSKGNPYGYTF.